This is a list of T cell receptor beta chains from one sample in a study of T cell responses to AZD1222 COVID-19 vaccine. Libraries were prepared by immunoSEQ multiplex PCR; TCRdb keeps only in-frame clonotypes and omits some of them. The sample shows 95,000 to 150,000 clones, about 93% of them seen only once. Specimen: peripheral blood, collected 28 days after the second AZD1222 dose. The origin of the receptors is an adult who received the AZD1222 COVID-19 vaccine. Each CDR3 is given with its conserved first and last residue. A D gene is named only where the DNA matches it firmly. The listing skips clone size in some rows; elsewhere it reads once, few, many or a size class.

cdr3_aa,cdr3_nt,d_call,j_call,v_call,clone_size
CASSLGQYTEAFF,TGTGCCAGCAGTTTAGGGCAGTACACTGAAGCTTTCTTT,-,TRBJ1-1,TRBV12-3/TRBV12-4,-
CASSLSSYGSGTEAFF,TGTGCCAGCAGTTTATCGAGTTACGGGTCGGGCACTGAAGCTTTCTTT,-,TRBJ1-1,TRBV27,-
CASSPRQGGGQPQHF,TGCGCCAGCAGCCCTCGACAGGGGGGAGGACAGCCCCAGCATTTT,TRBD1,TRBJ1-5,TRBV4-1,-
CASSRDYGYTF,TGTGCCAGCAGTCGGGACTATGGCTACACCTTC,-,TRBJ1-2,TRBV3-1/TRBV3-2,-
CASSPHGRTSYNEQFF,TGTGCCAGCAGCCCTCACGGGCGGACTTCCTACAATGAGCAGTTCTTC,-,TRBJ2-1,TRBV11-3,-
CASSLTGTSGGIAKNIQYF,TGTGCCAGCAGTTTAACCGGGACTAGCGGGGGGATAGCCAAAAACATTCAGTACTTC,TRBD2,TRBJ2-4,TRBV2,-
CASSQTGLEGEKLFF,TGTGCCAGCAGTCAAACAGGGTTGGAAGGCGAAAAACTGTTTTTT,-,TRBJ1-4,TRBV27,-
CASSPTRWAGELFF,TGTGCCAGCAGCCCGACTAGATGGGCCGGGGAGCTGTTTTTT,-,TRBJ2-2,TRBV14,once
CASSLAGREAFF,TGTGCCAGCAGCTTGGCGGGGAGGGAAGCTTTCTTT,-,TRBJ1-1,TRBV5-5,once
CSGSRGRWDEAFF,TGCAGCGGGAGCAGGGGGCGCTGGGATGAAGCTTTCTTT,TRBD1,TRBJ1-1,TRBV29-1,-
CASSQGWGSGRTGELFF,TGCGCCAGCAGCCAAGGATGGGGCAGCGGACGCACCGGGGAGCTGTTTTTT,-,TRBJ2-2,TRBV4-1,-